This T cell receptor (beta chain) was sequenced during a study of blood T cell repertoires in COVID-19. Study as a whole: The United States, Italy and Spain supplied acute and convalescent COVID-19 samples.

Seattle participants joined during active infection and were tracked over time. Study processing details: Scientists estimated how many nucleated cells there were by amplifying reference gene primers. This table comes from immunoSEQ multiplex PCR, and its TCRdb copy is limited to in-frame clones, with some not included. V and J calls and clone size come straight from that table; D and trimming were deduced from the DNA. Of 100,000 or so clones in the sample, roughly 92% were seen once. V shed 4 bases and J 10 bases; nucleotides not matched to a gene: 14. This CDR3 has 16 residues. Germline values: CDR1 SGHRS, CDR2 YFSETQ.

The sample consisted of peripheral blood. The sequence was collected from a woman aged 45-65 years with COVID-19, enrolled during active disease. J is TRBJ1-3 and V is TRBV5-1; 10 bases fit TRBD1. Here the CDR3 reads CASSPETGGANPTIYF. The CDR3, as DNA: TGCGCCAGCAGCCCCGAGACAGGGGGCGCAAACCCAACCATATATTTT.